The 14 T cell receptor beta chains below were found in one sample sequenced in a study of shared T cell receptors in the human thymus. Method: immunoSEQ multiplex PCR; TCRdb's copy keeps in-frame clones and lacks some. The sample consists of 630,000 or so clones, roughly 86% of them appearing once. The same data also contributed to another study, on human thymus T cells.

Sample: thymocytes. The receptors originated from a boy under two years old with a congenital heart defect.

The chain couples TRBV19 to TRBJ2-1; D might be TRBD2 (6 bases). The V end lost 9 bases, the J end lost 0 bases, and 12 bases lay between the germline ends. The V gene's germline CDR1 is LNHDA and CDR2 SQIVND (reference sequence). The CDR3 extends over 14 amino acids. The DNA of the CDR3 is TGTGCCAGCCATCGGGGGAACTCCTACAATGAGCAGTTCTTC. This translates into CASHRGNSYNEQFF.

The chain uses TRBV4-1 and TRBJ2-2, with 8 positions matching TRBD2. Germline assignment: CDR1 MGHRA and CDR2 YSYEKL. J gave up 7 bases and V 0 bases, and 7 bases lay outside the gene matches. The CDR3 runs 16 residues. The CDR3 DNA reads TGCGCCAGCAGCCAAGAAGGGCGGGGGGAGGACGGGGAGCTGTTTTTT. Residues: CASSQEGRGEDGELFF.

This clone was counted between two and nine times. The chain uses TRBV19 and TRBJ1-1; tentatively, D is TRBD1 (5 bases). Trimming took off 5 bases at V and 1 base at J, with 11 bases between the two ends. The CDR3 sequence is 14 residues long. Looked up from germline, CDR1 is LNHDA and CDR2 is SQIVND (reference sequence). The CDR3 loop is CASSSNDRNTEAFF. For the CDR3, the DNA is TGTGCCAGTAGTTCTAACGACAGGAACACTGAAGCTTTCTTT. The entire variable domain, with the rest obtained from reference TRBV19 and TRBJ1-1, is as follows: DGGITQSPKYLFRKEGQNVTLSCEQNLNHDAMYWYRQDPGQGLRLIYYSQIVNDFQKGDIAEGYSVSREKKESFPLTVTSAQKNPTAFYLCASSSNDRNTEAFFGQGTRLTVV.

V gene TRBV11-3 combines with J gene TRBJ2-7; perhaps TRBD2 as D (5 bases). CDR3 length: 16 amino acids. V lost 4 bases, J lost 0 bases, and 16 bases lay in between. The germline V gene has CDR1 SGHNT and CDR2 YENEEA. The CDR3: CASSSFGRRNSYEQYF. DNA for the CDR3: TGTGCCAGCAGCTCCTTTGGTCGGAGGAACTCCTACGAGCAGTACTTC.

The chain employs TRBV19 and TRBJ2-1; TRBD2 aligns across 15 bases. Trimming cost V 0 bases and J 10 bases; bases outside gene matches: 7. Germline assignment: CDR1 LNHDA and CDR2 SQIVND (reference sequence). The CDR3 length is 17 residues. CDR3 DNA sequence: TGTGCCAGTAGTATAGAAGGACTAGCGGGAGGGCCCCGAGAGCAGTTCTTC. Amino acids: CASSIEGLAGGPREQFF.

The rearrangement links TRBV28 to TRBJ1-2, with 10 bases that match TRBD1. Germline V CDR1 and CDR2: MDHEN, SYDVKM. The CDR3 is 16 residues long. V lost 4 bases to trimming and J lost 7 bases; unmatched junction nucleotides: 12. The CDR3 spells CASSSAGQGYEGGYTF. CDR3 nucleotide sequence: TGTGCCAGCAGTTCAGCGGGACAGGGGTATGAGGGTGGCTACACCTTC.

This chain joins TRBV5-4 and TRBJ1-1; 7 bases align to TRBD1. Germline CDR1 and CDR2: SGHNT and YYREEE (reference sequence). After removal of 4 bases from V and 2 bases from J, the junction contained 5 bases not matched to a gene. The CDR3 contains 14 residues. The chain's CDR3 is CASSVEGGNTEAFF. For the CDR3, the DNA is TGTGCCAGCAGCGTGGAAGGGGGCAACACTGAAGCTTTCTTT.

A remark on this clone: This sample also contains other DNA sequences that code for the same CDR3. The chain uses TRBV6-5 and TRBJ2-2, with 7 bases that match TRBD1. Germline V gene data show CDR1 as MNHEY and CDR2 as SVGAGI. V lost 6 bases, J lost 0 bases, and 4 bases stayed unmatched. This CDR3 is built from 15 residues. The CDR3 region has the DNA TGTGCCAGCAGCAGACAGGGAGCGAACACCGGGGAGCTGTTTTTT. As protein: CASSRQGANTGELFF.

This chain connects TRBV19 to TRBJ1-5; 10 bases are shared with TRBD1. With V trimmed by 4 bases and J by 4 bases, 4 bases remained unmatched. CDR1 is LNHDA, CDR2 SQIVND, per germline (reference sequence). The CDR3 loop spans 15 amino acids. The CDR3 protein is CASSSRDRGNQPQHF. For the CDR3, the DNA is TGTGCCAGTAGTAGCCGGGACAGGGGTAATCAGCCCCAGCATTTT. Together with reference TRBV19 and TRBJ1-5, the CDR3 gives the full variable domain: DGGITQSPKYLFRKEGQNVTLSCEQNLNHDAMYWYRQDPGQGLRLIYYSQIVNDFQKGDIAEGYSVSREKKESFPLTVTSAQKNPTAFYLCASSSRDRGNQPQHFGDGTRLSIL.

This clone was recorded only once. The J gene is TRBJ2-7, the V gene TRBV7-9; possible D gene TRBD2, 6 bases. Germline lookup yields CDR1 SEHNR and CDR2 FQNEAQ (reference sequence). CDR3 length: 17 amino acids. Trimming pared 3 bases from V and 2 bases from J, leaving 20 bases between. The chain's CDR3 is CASSFSGERGPTYEQYF. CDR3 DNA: TGTGCCAGCAGCTTTTCGGGAGAGCGCGGGCCCACCTACGAGCAGTACTTC.

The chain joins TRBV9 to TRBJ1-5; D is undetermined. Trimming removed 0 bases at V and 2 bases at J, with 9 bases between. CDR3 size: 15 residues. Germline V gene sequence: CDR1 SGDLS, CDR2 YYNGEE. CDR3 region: CASSVDGDRNQPQHF. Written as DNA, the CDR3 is TGTGCCAGCAGCGTAGATGGAGATCGCAATCAGCCCCAGCATTTT.

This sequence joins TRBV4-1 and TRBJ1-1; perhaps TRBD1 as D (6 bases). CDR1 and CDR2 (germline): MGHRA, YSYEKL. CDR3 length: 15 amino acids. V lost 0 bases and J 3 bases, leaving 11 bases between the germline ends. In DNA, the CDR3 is TGCGCCAGCAGCCAAGAGTGGGGGCCGTACACTGAAGCTTTCTTT. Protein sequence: CASSQEWGPYTEAFF.

CDR3 sequence: CASSLREGQETQYF. The CDR3 DNA reads as TGCGCCAGCAGCTTGCGGGAGGGCCAAGAGACCCAGTACTTC. This chain links TRBV5-1 with TRBJ2-5; 8 positions match TRBD2. Trimming at V came to 1 base and at J to 1 base, leaving 0 bases not matched to a gene. The CDR3 sequence is 14 residues long. CDR1 and CDR2 (germline): SGHRS, YFSETQ.

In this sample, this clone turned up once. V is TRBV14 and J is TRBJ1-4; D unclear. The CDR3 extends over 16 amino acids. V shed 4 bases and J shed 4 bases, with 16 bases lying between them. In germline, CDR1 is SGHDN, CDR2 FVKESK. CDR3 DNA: TGTGCCAGCAGCCCGGACGGACGGGAGGATAATGAAAAACTGTTTTTT. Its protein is CASSPDGREDNEKLFF. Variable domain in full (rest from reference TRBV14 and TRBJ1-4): EAGVTQFPSHSVIEKGQTVTLRCDPISGHDNLYWYRRVMGKEIKFLLHFVKESKQDESGMPNNRFLAERTGGTYSTLKVQPAELEDSGVYFCASSPDGREDNEKLFFGSGTQLSVL.